What follows are 5 T cell receptor beta chains derived from one specimen sequenced in a study of T cells in localized non-small cell lung cancer (dated by TCRdb to about 2020). The receptor library was made with the immunoSEQ multiplex PCR assay. Held by TCRdb, this immuneACCESS table contains in-frame sequences only and omits some clones. Under half of the omission traces to an unresolved V gene where checked; the cause of the rest is unknown. The sample data list approximately 80,000 clones, and around 80% of these were observed just once. Approximately 9.7% of the sample lies in the top ten. This specimen consisted of peripheral blood, obtained before any cancer treatment. These TCRs come from a female donor of 60 years or more with stage I lung adenocarcinoma.

This chain uses TRBV7-9 with TRBJ1-6; the D gene is possibly TRBD1 (5 bases). The germline CDR1 and CDR2 sequences are SEHNR and FQNEAQ (reference sequence). The V end lost 3 bases, the J end lost 6 bases, and 18 bases lay between the germline ends. The CDR3 consists of 17 residues. The CDR3 bases are TGTGCCAGCAGCTTCAGGCCGGCGGGACGGATTAATTCACCCCTCCACTTT. Its translation: CASSFRPAGRINSPLHF.

The chain carries TRBV5-1 and TRBJ2-1; 13 nucleotides match TRBD2. J lost 9 bases, V lost 4 bases, and 10 bases had no gene match. This CDR3 has 16 residues. Germline V gene sequence: CDR1 SGHRS, CDR2 YFSETQ. The CDR3 DNA is TGCGCCAGCAGCCACGGACTAGCGGGAGAGGCGGGTGAGCAGTTCTTC. This codes for CASSHGLAGEAGEQFF.

This chain joins TRBV4-2 and TRBJ1-4; maybe TRBD1 (5 bases). Per germline, CDR1 LGHNA and CDR2 YNFKEQ. The CDR3 covers 15 residues. The germline V and J ends were trimmed by 3 bases and 5 bases, with 13 bases remaining between them. The CDR3 DNA reads TGTGCCAGCAGCCATGACGGGACTGAAAATGAAAAACTGTTTTTT. It yields the protein CASSHDGTENEKLFF.

The chain uses TRBV4-2 and TRBJ2-5; D is tentatively TRBD1 or TRBD2 (5 bases each). Trimming took 0 bases from V and 5 from J, leaving 19 bases between them. Germline values: CDR1 LGHNA, CDR2 YNFKEQ. This CDR3 comprises 17 residues. CDR3 amino acids: CASSQEGVASFTETQYF. In nucleotides, the CDR3 is TGTGCCAGCAGCCAAGAAGGGGTGGCTAGCTTTACGGAGACCCAGTACTTC.

J is TRBJ2-3 and V is TRBV19; 8 bases match TRBD2. V trimming: 9 bases; J trimming: 3 bases; junction bases outside the gene matches: 11. Germline V lookup: CDR1 LNHDA, CDR2 SQIVND (reference sequence). The CDR3 contains 15 residues. CDR3 region: CASKEIAGQTDTQYF. The CDR3 region has the DNA TGTGCCAGCAAGGAAATAGCGGGGCAGACAGATACGCAGTATTTT.